Below, 15 T cell receptor beta chains from the same sample are listed, as sequenced in a study of T-cell reconstitution after alpha-beta-depleted transplantation in children. It was with unique molecular identifiers that the TCRbeta library was prepared. Each CDR3 protein gets one entry after TCRdb re-called the PCR reads with MiXCR. The table records 500,000 to 650,000 distinct CDR3 sequences, about an eighth of them present only once. Sequenced material: PBMCs, mostly from graft donor cells, taken 180 days after TCRalphabeta/CD19-depleted stem cell transplant. The receptors shown here come from a female patient between 2 and 15 years old who had a stem cell transplant for aplastic anemia, so the T cells may come from the graft donor.

This clonotype occurred many times. The CDR3 DNA follows: TGCGCCAGCAGCTCGGACTTAGCGGGAGATACGCAGTATTTT. Amino acid sequence: CASSSDLAGDTQYF. The chain uses TRBV5-1 and TRBJ2-3, with TRBD2 matching over 7 bases. This CDR3 spans 14 amino acids. V lost 3 bases to trimming and J lost 5 bases; unmatched junction nucleotides: 6. The germline gives CDR1 SGHRS, CDR2 YFSETQ.

This chain links TRBV7-2 with TRBJ2-4, with D tentatively TRBD1 or TRBD2 (6 bases each). Trimming left V 5 bases short and J 7 bases short, with 21 bases between. Germline values: CDR1 SGHTA, CDR2 FQGNSA. The CDR3 has 16 amino acids. CDR3 in amino acids: CASSISPGWRGNIQYF. The CDR3 nucleotides are TGTGCCAGCAGCATCTCCCCGGGGTGGAGGGGGAACATTCAGTACTTC.

The CDR3 loop reads CSTGGGPSSYNEQFF. The CDR3 bases are TGCAGCACTGGGGGAGGGCCCAGCTCCTACAATGAGCAGTTCTTC. The V gene is TRBV29-1, the J gene TRBJ2-1; 7 positions match TRBD2. V dropped 8 bases and J dropped 0; count of bases not matched to a gene: 10. The germline CDR1 and CDR2 sequences are SQVTM and ANQGSEA. There are 15 residues in the CDR3.

The V and J genes are TRBV18 and TRBJ1-4; 7 bases line up with TRBD1. Losses at the gene ends were 6 bases for V and 6 bases for J; bases not matched to a gene: 7. There are 14 residues in the CDR3. Per germline, CDR1 KGHSH and CDR2 LQKENI. In nucleotides, the CDR3 is TGTGCCAGCTCTAACGGACAGGATTATGAAAAACTGTTTTTT. Translated, it gives CASSNGQDYEKLFF.

In its sample, this clonotype was seen many times. The J gene is TRBJ2-3, the V gene TRBV9, with D unresolved. V lost 0 bases, J lost 3 bases, and 2 bases lay in between. This CDR3 is built from 12 residues. Germline CDR1 SGDLS, CDR2 YYNGEE. CDR3 nucleotides: TGTGCCAGCAGCGTAGAAACAGATACGCAGTATTTT. Translating gives CASSVETDTQYF.

This clonotype came up a few times. V and J are TRBV19 and TRBJ1-2; D is unclear. Germline V gives CDR1 LNHDA, CDR2 SQIVND (reference sequence). Trimming took 7 bases from V and 4 from J, leaving 16 bases between them. The CDR3 is made up of 14 amino acids. CDR3 in DNA: TGTGCCAGTAATCCCGTTAGGGAGGTCTATGGCTACACCTTC. Protein product: CASNPVREVYGYTF.

The CDR3 region has the DNA TGTGCCAGCAGCTTAGTCCGGACAGGGCGTCGGACAAAACAACCCCTAGAGACCCAGTACTTC. This translates into CASSLVRTGRRTKQPLETQYF. V usage is TRBV11-2 and J usage is TRBJ2-5, with 8 bases lining up with TRBD1. The ends lost 1 base at V and 4 bases at J; junction bases unmatched: 23. The CDR3 totals 21 residues. The germline gives CDR1 SGHAT, CDR2 FQNNGV. The variable domain in full, with the rest retrieved from reference TRBV11-2 and TRBJ2-5, is EAGVAQSPRYKIIEKRQSVAFWCNPISGHATLYWYQQILGQGPKLLIQFQNNGVVDDSQLPKDRFSAERLKGVDSTLKIQPAKLEDSAVYLCASSLVRTGRRTKQPLETQYFGPGTRLLVL.

The rearrangement uses TRBV19 and TRBJ2-1; D is undetermined. The CDR3 spans 16 residues. The V gene's germline CDR1 is LNHDA and CDR2 SQIVND (reference sequence). V shed 7 bases and J shed 0 bases, with 16 bases lying between them. This CDR3 is CASNRWAASSYNEQFF. For the CDR3, the DNA is TGTGCCAGTAATCGGTGGGCAGCGAGCTCCTACAATGAGCAGTTCTTC.

The rearrangement uses TRBV3-1 and TRBJ2-3; D remains unclear. Germline V CDR1 and CDR2: LGHDT, YNNKEL (reference sequence). V shed 4 bases and J shed 2 bases, with 10 bases lying between them. The CDR3 has 14 amino acids. This chain's CDR3 is CASSPRMVTDTQYF. DNA of the CDR3: TGTGCCAGCAGCCCAAGGATGGTCACAGATACGCAGTATTTT.

This clonotype was found a few times. CDR3 nucleotides: TGTGCCAGCAGCCAAGGGACAACCGGCTATGGCTACACCTTC. This sequence encodes CASSQGTTGYGYTF. The chain couples TRBV5-5 to TRBJ1-2; tentative D call: TRBD1 (6 bases). V lost 4 bases and J 4 bases, leaving 14 bases between the germline ends. This CDR3 contains 14 residues. The V gene's germline CDR1 is SGHKS and CDR2 YYEKEE (reference sequence).

This clonotype was picked up a small number of times. The chain couples TRBV20-1 to TRBJ2-3, with TRBD2 identical over 11 bases. The junction had 7 bases not matched to a gene; V was cut back by 2 bases and J by 0 bases. The length of the CDR3 is 17 residues. Germline CDR1 and CDR2: DFQATT and SNEGSKA (reference sequence). The CDR3 nucleotides read TGCAGTGCTAGAACTAGCGGGAGCTCTACTAGCACAGATACGCAGTATTTT. This codes for CSARTSGSSTSTDTQYF.

There are many counts of this clonotype. The V and J genes are TRBV4-3 and TRBJ2-3; D is unclear. The CDR3 length is 13 residues. Trimming shortened V by 5 bases and J by 2 bases, and 8 bases separated the two germline ends. Germline-derived CDR1 and CDR2 are LGHNA and YSLEER. As DNA, the CDR3 is TGCGCCAGCAGCTCCGGGCTCACAGATACGCAGTATTTT. This codes for CASSSGLTDTQYF.

This clonotype was detected ten times or more. The chain couples TRBV4-3 to TRBJ2-2; D possibly corresponds to TRBD1 (7 bases). Germline values: CDR1 LGHNA, CDR2 YSLEER. The CDR3 loop spans 17 amino acids. With 0 bases removed from V and 4 bases from J, the gap between germline ends came to 15 bases. For the CDR3, the DNA is TGCGCCAGCAGCCAAGATTCTGGAGGGGGCCGCACCGGGGAGCTGTTTTTT. Its protein product is CASSQDSGGGRTGELFF.

The rearrangement links TRBV24-1 to TRBJ2-3, with D maybe TRBD2 (6 bases). CDR3 length: 18 residues. Germline CDR1 reads KGHDR; CDR2 reads SFDVKD. Trimming shortened V by 3 bases and J by 0 bases, and 18 bases separated the two germline ends. CDR3 amino acids: CATSDPSEAGTSTDTQYF. The CDR3 DNA reads as TGTGCCACCAGTGATCCATCTGAGGCGGGAACTAGCACAGATACGCAGTATTTT.

This clonotype has more than one count but fewer than ten. V is TRBV28 and J is TRBJ1-6, with 12 bases matching TRBD1. The V gene end was trimmed by 5 bases and the J gene end by 11 bases; junction bases not matched to a gene: 4. The CDR3 loop spans 14 amino acids. In germline, CDR1 is MDHEN, CDR2 SYDVKM. The DNA of the CDR3 is TGTGCCAGCAGTCCCCGGGACAGGGGGCCACCCCTCCACTTT. Protein sequence: CASSPRDRGPPLHF.